This T cell receptor beta chain was sequenced for a study of T cell repertoires in cytomegalovirus infection. Study details: Recently identified HLA-C-restricted CMV epitopes and well-studied HLA-B-restricted CMV epitopes were used by the study. Shared public TCR beta signatures pointed to both CMV infection and a matching HLA type. General study findings and limits: CMV-specific TCR beta clonotypes restricted by HLA-C were the ones dominating the ex vivo response.

This clonotype was detected a few times. No antigen is known for it. In TCRdb, the reads were re-called with MiXCR into one record per CDR3 protein. This table holds roughly 800,000 distinct CDR3 sequences, 25% to 35% found once. CDR1 and CDR2 (germline): MNHNY, SVGAGI (reference sequence). The germline V and J ends were trimmed by 7 bases and 3 bases, with 15 bases remaining between them. The CDR3 spans 14 residues. The chain combines TRBV6-6 with TRBJ1-1; tentatively, D is TRBD1 (5 bases). This TCR was recovered from a human donor in good health (CMV status not recorded). Some clones in this sample may be carry-over from other donors' samples. This sample comprised cultured CD8+ T cells from PBMCs, obtained from culture after CMV antigen stimulation. The CDR3 here is CASNMGLGDTEAFF. The CDR3 bases are TGTGCCAGCAATATGGGCCTAGGGGACACTGAAGCTTTCTTT.